This T cell receptor (beta chain) is from a study of tumor-infiltrating lymphocytes in localized non-small cell lung cancer. Study-level information: Resected tumor was paired with non-adjacent uninvolved lung from the same patient.

Clones were read by immunoSEQ multiplex PCR, and TCRdb kept only the in-frame ones, dropping some. The repertoire holds approximately 17,000 clones, with around 80% as singletons. Overall study results and limits: Technical variation could not be separated from intratumor heterogeneity here. Immunotypes IM1 and IM2 had similar TCR-derived T-cell fractions. Available tissue quantity limited TCR sequencing to a patient subset.

A word on this clone: Its antigen is unknown.

J gave up 2 bases and V 5 bases, and 8 bases lay outside the gene matches. This CDR3 comprises 15 residues. Germline V gene sequence: CDR1 SGHRS, CDR2 YFSETQ. V gene TRBV5-1 combines with J gene TRBJ1-2, with 8 bases aligning to TRBD1. Material: lung tumor tissue. The TCR comes from a human donor with non-small cell lung cancer. The DNA for the CDR3 is TGCGCCAGCAGGTCCGGGACAGGTCAAAACTATGGCTACACCTTC. Residues: CASRSGTGQNYGYTF.